The 26 T cell receptor beta chains listed next were all sequenced from one sample in a study of T-cell memory formation after mild COVID-19. Each CDR3 protein gets one entry after TCRdb re-called the 5' RACE reads with MiXCR. The data contain over 95,000 distinct CDR3 sequences, about 20% of them singletons. The specimen sequenced was PBMCs or a T cell subset sorted from them (not recorded which). The origin of the receptors is a man between 18 and 35 years old who had mild COVID-19 (a few samples of this study predate the infection). Cell type and time point are not known.

This clonotype was observed at least ten times. CDR3 nucleotides: TGTGCCAGCAGTTTAGGCCCGGGGATCTACGAGCAGTACGTC. Translation gives CASSLGPGIYEQYV. The chain recombines TRBV12-3 or TRBV12-4 with TRBJ2-7, with D possibly matching TRBD2 (5 bases). The length of the CDR3 is 14 residues. V gave up 1 base and J gave up 3 bases, with 10 bases separating them.

In this sample, this clonotype turned up a few times. The V gene is TRBV9, the J gene TRBJ1-6, with D possibly TRBD1 on 5 matching bases. This CDR3 has 19 residues. Germline V lookup: CDR1 SGDLS, CDR2 YYNGEE. Deletions cut 0 bases from V and 6 bases from J, with 22 bases between. CDR3 nucleotide sequence: TGTGCCAGCAGCGTAGAAAGTTACAGGCCCTCATGGGGTAATTCACCCCTCCACTTT. Amino acids: CASSVESYRPSWGNSPLHF.

V is TRBV12-3 or TRBV12-4 and J is TRBJ1-5, with a tentative D call TRBD1 (5 bases). Deletions cut 4 bases from V and 1 base from J, with 11 bases between. The CDR3 covers 15 residues. The CDR3 here is CASSYGWDSNQPQHF. The CDR3 DNA sequence: TGTGCCAGCAGTTACGGTTGGGACAGCAATCAGCCCCAGCATTTT.

For the CDR3, the DNA is TGTGCCAGCAGCCCGAAACCGGGACAGGGATATGGCTACACCTTC. Protein product: CASSPKPGQGYGYTF. The chain recombines TRBV5-5 with TRBJ1-2, with 9 bases fitting TRBD1. CDR1 SGHKS and CDR2 YYEKEE come from the germline V gene (reference sequence). V lost 4 bases to trimming and J lost 5 bases; unmatched junction nucleotides: 9. This CDR3 has 15 amino acids.

This clonotype was seen more than once but under ten times. The chain uses TRBV27 and TRBJ1-6; possible D gene TRBD1, 6 bases. In germline, CDR1 is MNHEY, CDR2 SMNVEV (reference sequence). The CDR3 runs to 15 residues. V dropped 4 bases and J dropped 1 base, with 8 bases sitting between them. The CDR3 bases are TGTGCCAGCAGTTCCGGACAGTCCTATAATTCACCCCTCCACTTT. This sequence encodes CASSSGQSYNSPLHF.

The chain has TRBV6-5 and TRBJ1-2, with 10 positions matching TRBD1. J lost 6 bases, V lost 0 bases, and 4 bases had no gene match. This CDR3 is built from 15 residues. Germline CDR1 MNHEY, CDR2 SVGAGI. DNA for the CDR3: TGTGCCAGCAGTTACTCCGAAGGGACAGGGGATGGCTACACCTTC. Protein product: CASSYSEGTGDGYTF.

V usage is TRBV6-6 and J usage is TRBJ2-7, with TRBD2 matching over 14 bases. CDR1 is MNHNY, CDR2 SVGAGI, per germline (reference sequence). Unmatched junction bases numbered 12, after V lost 6 bases and J lost 8 bases. This CDR3 has 16 amino acids. The CDR3 DNA reads TGTGCCAGCAGCGCGGGACTAGCGGGGGTGGCCGGAAAGCAGTACGTC. Translating gives CASSAGLAGVAGKQYV.

This clonotype was counted only a few times. The chain employs TRBV6-5 and TRBJ2-1; D is unclear. Germline CDR1 MNHEY, CDR2 SVGAGI. This CDR3 has 11 amino acids. Trimming shortened V by 6 bases and J by 6 bases, and 6 bases separated the two germline ends. The CDR3 DNA is TGTGCCAGCAGGATAACCAATGAGCAGTTCTTC. This codes for CASRITNEQFF.

This clonotype showed up many times. The chain has TRBV4-1 and TRBJ2-7; possibly TRBD2 for D (6 bases). The germline V and J ends were trimmed by 1 base and 2 bases, with 15 bases remaining between them. Per the germline V gene, CDR1 is MGHRA and CDR2 is YSYEKL. The CDR3 length is 16 residues. CDR3 in amino acids: CASSQAASGLAYEQYF. The CDR3 DNA reads as TGCGCCAGCAGCCAAGCGGCGAGCGGGTTAGCCTACGAGCAGTACTTC.

Only a few counts were recorded for this clonotype. The chain has TRBV29-1 and TRBJ1-1; no firm D call. The germline CDR1 and CDR2 sequences are SQVTM and ANQGSEA. CDR3 size: 10 residues. Trimming took 4 bases from V and 7 from J, leaving 7 bases between them. The CDR3 loop reads CSVVVLEAFF. DNA of the CDR3: TGCAGCGTTGTGGTTCTTGAAGCTTTCTTT.

In its sample, this clonotype is medium-sized. The rearrangement links TRBV4-1 to TRBJ1-1, with D perhaps TRBD1 (5 bases). The CDR3 sequence is 15 residues long. Germline values: CDR1 MGHRA, CDR2 YSYEKL. Trimming took off 4 bases at V and 1 base at J, with 13 bases between the two ends. CDR3 region: CASSLMAQENTEAFF. The CDR3, as DNA: TGCGCCAGCAGCCTTATGGCACAGGAGAACACTGAAGCTTTCTTT.

V gene TRBV28 combines with J gene TRBJ2-3, with D possibly being TRBD2 (6 bases). The CDR3 totals 14 residues. The germline V gene encodes CDR1 MDHEN and CDR2 SYDVKM. Trimming took off 2 bases at V and 4 bases at J, with 10 bases between the two ends. The CDR3 here is CASSLLTRPDTQYF. The CDR3 DNA follows: TGTGCCAGCAGTTTACTGACTAGGCCAGATACGCAGTATTTT.

V and J are TRBV24-1 and TRBJ2-3, with 13 bases identical to TRBD2. Germline values: CDR1 KGHDR, CDR2 SFDVKD. This CDR3 has 17 amino acids. Unmatched junction bases numbered 7, after V lost 4 bases and J lost 4 bases. The CDR3 here is CATSDRTSGGLSDTQYF. CDR3 DNA sequence: TGTGCCACCAGTGACCGGACTAGCGGGGGCCTCTCAGATACGCAGTATTTT.

This clonotype was seen a handful of times. The CDR3 DNA sequence: TGTGCCAGCAGTTGGCCCCGGGGGGGCCGGTACGAGCAGTTCTTC. Amino acids: CASSWPRGGRYEQFF. The chain links TRBV28 to TRBJ2-1; TRBD2 agrees at 8 bases. The V gene's germline CDR1 is MDHEN and CDR2 SYDVKM. This CDR3 is 15 amino acids long. Trimming removed 4 bases from V and 10 bases from J; junction bases left unmatched: 12.

This clonotype is medium-sized by share. V is TRBV2 and J is TRBJ2-2, with a tentative D call TRBD1 (7 bases). The V end was cut by 8 bases, the J end by 3 bases, with 22 bases between. The germline gives CDR1 SNHLY, CDR2 FYNNEI. The CDR3 has 17 residues. The CDR3 here is CASLSMGQGGYTGELFF. CDR3 nucleotides: TGTGCCAGCCTATCAATGGGGCAGGGGGGATACACCGGGGAGCTGTTTTTT.

This chain links TRBV7-2 with TRBJ2-7, with 11 bases fitting TRBD2. Per the germline V gene, CDR1 is SGHTA and CDR2 is FQGNSA. This CDR3 comprises 16 residues. V gave up 4 bases and J gave up 3 bases; unmatched junction bases: 8. The CDR3 sequence is CASSCPTSGENYEQYV. The CDR3, as DNA: TGTGCCAGCAGCTGCCCGACTAGCGGGGAGAACTACGAGCAGTACGTC.

J is TRBJ1-6 and V is TRBV4-1; a possible D gene is TRBD1 (5 bases). The CDR3 consists of 17 residues. Per germline, CDR1 MGHRA and CDR2 YSYEKL. V shed 8 bases and J shed 4 bases, with 21 bases lying between them. CDR3 coding DNA: TGCGCCAGCCGAAGAATGGGGCTGGGCACGTATAATTCACCCCTCCACTTT. This codes for CASRRMGLGTYNSPLHF.

V and J are TRBV15 and TRBJ2-3; TRBD1 aligns across 12 bases. Per germline, CDR1 LNHNV and CDR2 YYDKDF (reference sequence). The CDR3 consists of 17 residues. Trimming removed 3 bases from V and 6 bases from J; junction bases left unmatched: 10. CDR3 amino acids: CATSRRPGQGAIDTQYF. The CDR3 DNA reads as TGTGCCACCAGCAGGCGACCGGGACAGGGGGCAATTGATACGCAGTATTTT.

This clonotype came up a few times. This rearrangement joins TRBV6-2 or TRBV6-3 to TRBJ1-5; TRBD1 might be the D (5 bases). This CDR3 spans 14 amino acids. Germline V gene lookup returns CDR1 MNHEY and CDR2 SVGEGT. With 6 bases removed from V and 6 bases from J, the gap between germline ends came to 15 bases. The CDR3 sequence: CASSSDRIGQPQHF. DNA for the CDR3: TGTGCCAGCAGCTCCGACAGAATCGGTCAGCCCCAGCATTTT.

This clonotype showed up just a few times. V gene TRBV9 combines with J gene TRBJ1-4; a possible D gene is TRBD1 (6 bases). V lost 5 bases to trimming and J lost 0 bases, with 17 bases between them. The V gene's germline CDR1 is SGDLS and CDR2 YYNGEE. The CDR3 sequence is 17 residues long. The CDR3 DNA reads TGTGCCAGCAGTCCTACCGGGACACTTGCAACTAATGAAAAACTGTTTTTT. Protein product: CASSPTGTLATNEKLFF.

The table lists this clonotype with a few counts. V usage is TRBV29-1 and J usage is TRBJ1-5, with a weak D call TRBD1 (6 bases). CDR3 size: 15 residues. CDR1 and CDR2 from the germline V gene are SQVTM and ANQGSEA. V was shortened by 6 bases and J by 0 bases, with 15 bases between the two germline ends. CDR3 nucleotides: TGCAGCGTCACCGGGGGCAGAGATAGCAATCAGCCCCAGCATTTT. Residues: CSVTGGRDSNQPQHF.

The sample holds a few counts of this clonotype. The chain has TRBV12-3 or TRBV12-4 and TRBJ2-7, with a possible D match to TRBD2 (6 bases). V dropped 11 bases and J dropped 2 bases, with 13 bases sitting between them. The CDR3 extends over 12 amino acids. The CDR3 here is CAAGPSPYEQYF. CDR3 sequence (DNA): TGTGCCGCGGGACCCAGCCCCTACGAGCAGTACTTC.

This clonotype was detected a few times. This chain uses TRBV7-9 with TRBJ1-1, with D perhaps matching TRBD1 (5 bases). The ends were cut back, 6 bases at V and 4 bases at J, with 15 bases in the middle. From germline, CDR1 is SEHNR and CDR2 FQNEAQ (reference sequence). The length of the CDR3 is 14 residues. CDR3 in DNA: TGTGCCAGCAGATGGGACGTCGATGGCACTGAAGCTTTCTTT. It translates to CASRWDVDGTEAFF.

The rearrangement uses TRBV6-5 and TRBJ2-7; 7 positions match TRBD2. Per the germline V gene, CDR1 is MNHEY and CDR2 is SVGAGI. The CDR3 covers 12 residues. The V and J ends lost 6 bases and 7 bases, in that order; junction bases with no gene match: 6. CDR3: CASSLGEGEQYF. The CDR3 DNA is TGTGCCAGCAGCCTCGGGGAGGGAGAGCAGTACTTC.

In its sample, this clonotype was seen a few times. The chain uses TRBV3-1 and TRBJ2-1; 7 nucleotides align to TRBD2. The CDR3 consists of 13 residues. V shed 0 bases and J 10 bases; nucleotides not matched to a gene: 3. Germline CDR1 is LGHDT and CDR2 is YNNKEL (reference sequence). The CDR3 DNA is TGTGCCAGCAGCCAAGAAGGGCGGGGGGAGCAGTTCTTC. Protein sequence: CASSQEGRGEQFF.

The chain has TRBV5-6 and TRBJ2-7; a weak D match, TRBD1 (5 bases). The V gene lost 0 bases and the J gene lost 2 bases, with 12 bases spanning the gap. The CDR3 spans 15 residues. CDR1 and CDR2 (germline): SGHDT, YYEEEE. This CDR3 is CASSLGQGVTYEQYF. CDR3 DNA: TGTGCCAGCAGCTTGGGTCAGGGTGTCACCTACGAGCAGTACTTC.